Listed below are T cell receptor beta chains from one sample, sequenced in a study of blood T cells in healthy people across ages. TCRdb redid the calling of the 5' RACE reads with MiXCR, one entry per CDR3 protein. The sample records 980,000 or so distinct CDR3 sequences, roughly 48% being singletons. Input material: blood. The receptors derive from a man aged 25-40 years in good health. Both conserved end residues are part of each CDR3. D genes are given only for firm matches. Clone size is stated in some rows and not others, as once, few, many or a class when expanded.

clone size: NA
V gene: TRBV20-1
D gene: TRBD2
J gene: TRBJ2-1
CDR3 DNA: TGCAGTGCTAGGCACAAGCGGGGGGCGAGCTCCTACAATGAGCAGTTCTTC
CDR3 protein: CSARHKRGASSYNEQFF

clone size: few
V gene: TRBV14
D gene: NA
J gene: TRBJ2-7
CDR3 DNA: TGTGCCAGCTCGGGCGGACACTCCTACGAGCAGTACTTC
CDR3 protein: CASSGGHSYEQYF

clone size: NA
V gene: TRBV6-5
D gene: NA
J gene: TRBJ1-1
CDR3 DNA: TGTGCCAGCAGTTCAGGGAAATGGGTATTGAACACTGAAGCTTTCTTT
CDR3 protein: CASSSGKWVLNTEAFF

clone size: NA
V gene: TRBV27
D gene: TRBD1
J gene: TRBJ1-6
CDR3 DNA: TGTGCCAGCAAACCCGGGACAGGGAATTCACCCCTCCACTTT
CDR3 protein: CASKPGTGNSPLHF

clone size: few
V gene: TRBV5-1
D gene: NA
J gene: TRBJ2-3
CDR3 DNA: TGCGCCAGCAGCTCCCAAACCACAGATACGCAGTATTTT
CDR3 protein: CASSSQTTDTQYF

clone size: NA
V gene: TRBV9
D gene: NA
J gene: TRBJ2-1
CDR3 DNA: TGTGCCAGCAGCGTTGAGGCAGGGGCCAACAATGAGCAGTTCTTC
CDR3 protein: CASSVEAGANNEQFF

clone size: NA
V gene: TRBV7-2
D gene: TRBD1
J gene: TRBJ2-7
CDR3 DNA: TGTGCCAGCAGCCGTTTCGGGACAGAACCCTACGAGCAGTACTTC
CDR3 protein: CASSRFGTEPYEQYF

clone size: few
V gene: TRBV20-1
D gene: NA
J gene: TRBJ2-7
CDR3 DNA: TGCAGTGCCCAGTCAGGAACGAGCTCCTACGAGCAGTACTTC
CDR3 protein: CSAQSGTSSYEQYF

clone size: NA
V gene: TRBV6-1
D gene: TRBD1
J gene: TRBJ1-2
CDR3 DNA: TGTGCCAGCATCGAGTATCTCACAGGGGGTGGCTACACCTTC
CDR3 protein: CASIEYLTGGGYTF

clone size: few
V gene: TRBV29-1
D gene: TRBD1
J gene: TRBJ1-1
CDR3 DNA: TGCAGAGGGGACAGGGACACTGAAGCTTTCTTT
CDR3 protein: CRGDRDTEAFF

clone size: NA
V gene: TRBV6-5
D gene: NA
J gene: TRBJ1-5
CDR3 DNA: TGTGCCAGCAGGGAGGTGCAGAATAGCAATCAGCCCCAGCATTTT
CDR3 protein: CASREVQNSNQPQHF

clone size: NA
V gene: TRBV4-1
D gene: TRBD2
J gene: TRBJ2-3
CDR3 DNA: TGCGCCAGCAGCCAAGGGGACAGAAGGACTAGCGGGGCTGGCACAGATACGCAGTATTTT
CDR3 protein: CASSQGDRRTSGAGTDTQYF

clone size: NA
V gene: TRBV20-1
D gene: NA
J gene: TRBJ2-3
CDR3 DNA: TGCAGTGCTAGACAGCAACCCAGCACAGATACGCAGTATTTT
CDR3 protein: CSARQQPSTDTQYF

clone size: NA
V gene: TRBV6-2/TRBV6-3
D gene: NA
J gene: TRBJ1-1
CDR3 DNA: TGTGCCAGCAGTTACGGGGGCTTGGCTTTCTTT
CDR3 protein: CASSYGGLAFF

clone size: many
V gene: TRBV13
D gene: NA
J gene: TRBJ2-6
CDR3 DNA: TGTGCCAGCACCGGGGTGGGCTCTGGGGCCAACGTCCTGACTTTC
CDR3 protein: CASTGVGSGANVLTF

clone size: NA
V gene: TRBV2
D gene: TRBD2
J gene: TRBJ2-3
CDR3 DNA: TGTGCCAGCAGCGTCGGACGGCGGGGGGCCACAGATACGCAGTATTTT
CDR3 protein: CASSVGRRGATDTQYF

clone size: NA
V gene: TRBV7-9
D gene: NA
J gene: TRBJ2-7
CDR3 DNA: TGTGCCAGCAGCTTAACCTTAGGGACGGGGCCCTACGAGCAGTACTTC
CDR3 protein: CASSLTLGTGPYEQYF

clone size: NA
V gene: TRBV6-2/TRBV6-3
D gene: NA
J gene: TRBJ2-1
CDR3 DNA: TGTGCCAGCACCTCGACAGTCCCCAATGAGCAGTTCTTC
CDR3 protein: CASTSTVPNEQFF

clone size: once
V gene: TRBV15
D gene: TRBD2
J gene: TRBJ2-2
CDR3 DNA: TGTGCCACGGCGGAGGGAGGGGCGGACACCGGGGAGCTGTTTTTT
CDR3 protein: CATAEGGADTGELFF

clone size: NA
V gene: TRBV7-9
D gene: NA
J gene: TRBJ1-5
CDR3 DNA: TGTGCCAGCAGCTCCGTTCCCATGCGGGGGGGATTCAATCAGCCCCAGCATTTT
CDR3 protein: CASSSVPMRGGFNQPQHF

clone size: NA
V gene: TRBV7-2
D gene: TRBD2
J gene: TRBJ2-1
CDR3 DNA: TGTGCCAGCAGCTTAGCAGCCACTAGCGCCTACAATGAGCAGTTCTTC
CDR3 protein: CASSLAATSAYNEQFF

clone size: NA
V gene: TRBV4-2
D gene: NA
J gene: TRBJ1-4
CDR3 DNA: TGTGCCAGCAGCCAAGCTATGTCAACCTCCGGAAAACTGTTTTTT
CDR3 protein: CASSQAMSTSGKLFF

clone size: once
V gene: TRBV2
D gene: NA
J gene: TRBJ1-4
CDR3 DNA: TGTGCCAGCGGTCAGGAGGCGGAAAAACTGTTTTTT
CDR3 protein: CASGQEAEKLFF

clone size: NA
V gene: TRBV12-3/TRBV12-4
D gene: NA
J gene: TRBJ2-3
CDR3 DNA: TGTGCCATAACAATTAGAACAGATACGCAGTATTTC
CDR3 protein: CAITIRTDTQYF

clone size: NA
V gene: TRBV6-2/TRBV6-3
D gene: NA
J gene: TRBJ1-4
CDR3 DNA: TGTGCCAGCAGTGATCCCTACAGTGCAACTAATGAAAAACTGTTTTTT
CDR3 protein: CASSDPYSATNEKLFF

clone size: NA
V gene: TRBV20-1
D gene: NA
J gene: TRBJ2-7
CDR3 DNA: TGCAGTGCTAGAGAGCGAGTCGGCGACGAGCAGTACTTC
CDR3 protein: CSARERVGDEQYF

clone size: few
V gene: TRBV12-3/TRBV12-4
D gene: TRBD2
J gene: TRBJ2-7
CDR3 DNA: TGTGCCAGCAGATCGGGACTAGCAGGTTACGAGCAGTACTTC
CDR3 protein: CASRSGLAGYEQYF

clone size: few
V gene: TRBV27
D gene: NA
J gene: TRBJ2-6
CDR3 DNA: TGTGCCAGCAGTCCATTTTCGTTCGTGGGGGTTACCTCTGGGGCCAACGTCCTGACTTTC
CDR3 protein: CASSPFSFVGVTSGANVLTF

clone size: NA
V gene: TRBV10-3
D gene: NA
J gene: TRBJ1-6
CDR3 DNA: TGTGCCATCGGGGGCGATCCCTTCTCCTATAATTCACCCCTCCACTTT
CDR3 protein: CAIGGDPFSYNSPLHF

clone size: NA
V gene: TRBV9
D gene: NA
J gene: TRBJ2-1
CDR3 DNA: TGTGCCAGCAGCGTAGGTCAGGACAATGAGCAGTTCTTC
CDR3 protein: CASSVGQDNEQFF

clone size: NA
V gene: TRBV4-3
D gene: TRBD2
J gene: TRBJ2-7
CDR3 DNA: TGCGCCAGCAGCCAAGACACTAGCGGGGGCATATCCTACGAGCAGTACTTC
CDR3 protein: CASSQDTSGGISYEQYF